The rows below give T cell receptor beta chains drawn from one sample of a study of blood T cell repertoires in COVID-19. Produced via immunoSEQ multiplex PCR; TCRdb's table is partial and in-frame only. The table includes roughly 93,000 clones, over 70% detected once. The sequencing sample was made of peripheral blood. These receptors all stem from a woman at least 80 years old with acute or convalescent COVID-19. Both conserved end residues are part of each CDR3. Fields, in order: clone size, V gene, J gene, D gene, CDR3 protein, CDR3 DNA. D genes are given only for firm matches. Clone size, where shown, is once, few, many, or a class for clones that have expanded.

size: NA
V: TRBV27
J: TRBJ2-3
D: NA
CDR3: CASSPRQGRGTQYF
DNA: TGTGCCAGCAGTCCTCGACAAGGAAGGGGTACGCAGTATTTT

size: many
V: TRBV5-6
J: TRBJ1-2
D: NA
CDR3: CASSLEGKWSGYTF
DNA: TGTGCCAGCAGCTTAGAAGGCAAATGGAGTGGCTACACCTTC

size: NA
V: TRBV4-3
J: TRBJ1-5
D: NA
CDR3: CASSQVDRLGPQHF
DNA: TGCGCCAGCAGCCAGGTAGACAGGTTAGGGCCCCAGCATTTT

size: NA
V: TRBV28
J: TRBJ1-5
D: TRBD1
CDR3: CASSGGGSQPQHF
DNA: TGTGCCAGCAGTGGAGGGGGCTCCCAGCCCCAGCATTTT

size: NA
V: TRBV14
J: TRBJ2-3
D: NA
CDR3: CASSQDLLRGTDTQYF
DNA: TGTGCCAGCAGCCAAGATCTCCTACGGGGCACAGATACGCAGTATTTT

size: few
V: TRBV7-2
J: TRBJ1-5
D: NA
CDR3: CASSLGSRDNQPQHF
DNA: TGTGCCAGCAGCTTAGGTTCCAGGGACAATCAGCCCCAGCATTTT

size: NA
V: TRBV5-5
J: TRBJ1-1
D: TRBD1
CDR3: CASSSGQGNTEAFF
DNA: TGTGCCAGCAGTTCCGGACAGGGGAACACTGAAGCTTTCTTT

size: few
V: TRBV10-3
J: TRBJ1-1
D: NA
CDR3: CAISEQGGSTEAFF
DNA: TGTGCCATCAGTGAACAGGGCGGGAGCACTGAAGCTTTCTTT

size: NA
V: TRBV3-1/TRBV3-2
J: TRBJ1-2
D: TRBD1
CDR3: CASSQQGQSPYGYTF
DNA: TGTGCCAGCAGCCAGCAGGGACAGTCACCCTATGGCTACACCTTC

size: once
V: TRBV9
J: TRBJ2-1
D: TRBD2
CDR3: CASSAVASGVDEQFF
DNA: TGTGCCAGCAGCGCCGTGGCTAGCGGGGTCGATGAGCAGTTCTTC